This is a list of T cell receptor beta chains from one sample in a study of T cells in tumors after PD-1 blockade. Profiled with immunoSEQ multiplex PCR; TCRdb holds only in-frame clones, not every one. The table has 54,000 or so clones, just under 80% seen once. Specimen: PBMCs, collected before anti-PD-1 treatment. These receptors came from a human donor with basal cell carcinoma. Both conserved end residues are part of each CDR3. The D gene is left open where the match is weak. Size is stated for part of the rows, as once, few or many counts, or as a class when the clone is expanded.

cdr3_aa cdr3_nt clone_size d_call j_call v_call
CSASFTDTQYF TGCAGTGCAAGCTTTACAGATACGCAGTATTTT . . TRBJ2-3 TRBV20-1
CASSRVLPGLAGANVLTF TGTGCCAGCAGCCGGGTCCTGCCCGGGTTGGCTGGGGCCAACGTCCTGACTTTC once . TRBJ2-6 TRBV3-1/TRBV3-2
CASSQATTKQEQYF TGTGCCAGCAGCCAAGCCACCACAAAACAAGAGCAGTACTTC . . TRBJ2-7 TRBV4-2
CASSERGAGAFF TGTGCCAGCAGTGAACGGGGGGCCGGGGCTTTCTTT . . TRBJ1-1 TRBV6-1
CASSGQPVLGNEQFF TGTGCCAGCAGCGGACAGCCGGTCCTCGGCAATGAGCAGTTCTTC few . TRBJ2-1 TRBV7-2
CASSPAGQASNQPQHF TGTGCCAGCTCACCAGCGGGACAAGCTAGCAATCAGCCCCAGCATTTT . . TRBJ1-5 TRBV18
CASSVRGRATGELFF TGTGCCAGCTCAGTCAGGGGGCGCGCCACCGGGGAGCTGTTTTTT . TRBD1 TRBJ2-2 TRBV18
CASSSHRGGTEAFF TGTGCCAGCAGTAGCCACAGGGGGGGAACTGAAGCTTTCTTT . TRBD1 TRBJ1-1 TRBV6-5
CAISEGIGQGSSQPQHF TGTGCCATCAGTGAGGGAATCGGACAGGGAAGTTCTCAGCCCCAGCATTTT . TRBD1 TRBJ1-5 TRBV10-3
CAWSTGPSWGEQFF TGTGCCTGGAGTACAGGACCTTCATGGGGTGAGCAGTTCTTC . . TRBJ2-1 TRBV30
CASSGQGGLETQYF TGTGCCAGCAGTGGACAGGGGGGGTTGGAGACCCAGTACTTC . TRBD1 TRBJ2-5 TRBV27
CASSLGGIGATNEKLFF TGTGCCAGCAGCTTAGGAGGGATCGGGGCGACTAATGAAAAACTGTTTTTT . . TRBJ1-4 TRBV7-2
CSASPGTYNEQFF TGCAGTGCTAGTCCCGGGACTTACAATGAGCAGTTCTTC . . TRBJ2-1 TRBV20-1
CASRERTGGSSYNEQFF TGTGCCAGCAGGGAACGGACAGGGGGGAGCTCCTACAATGAGCAGTTCTTC once TRBD1 TRBJ2-1 TRBV27
CASSQATGSTYGYTF TGTGCCAGCAGCCAGGCAACAGGGAGTACCTATGGCTACACCTTC . . TRBJ1-2 TRBV4-2
CASSYSDPTGYHEQYF TGTGCCAGCAGTTATTCAGACCCGACAGGGTACCACGAGCAGTACTTC once TRBD1 TRBJ2-7 TRBV6-5
CASSLEGGYGYTF TGTGCCAGCAGCTTAGAGGGTGGTTATGGCTACACCTTC . . TRBJ1-2 TRBV7-2
CASTVPGEDTQYF TGTGCCAGCACCGTCCCCGGGGAAGATACGCAGTATTTT few . TRBJ2-3 TRBV7-3
CATSSRLGARNQPQHF TGTGCCACCAGCTCCCGGCTAGGGGCGAGAAATCAGCCCCAGCATTTT . . TRBJ1-5 TRBV15
CASSQGLAGGGEQFF TGTGCCAGCAGCCAGGGACTAGCGGGGGGCGGGGAGCAGTTCTTC once TRBD2 TRBJ2-1 TRBV4-2
CACTGAGNTEAFF TGTGCCTGTACGGGAGCAGGGAACACTGAAGCTTTCTTT few . TRBJ1-1 TRBV30
CASSKDMNTEAFF TGTGCCAGCAGCAAGGACATGAACACTGAAGCTTTCTTT . . TRBJ1-1 TRBV7-6
CATRGAGTTNEKLFF TGTGCCACCAGGGGGGCAGGGACAACTAATGAAAAACTGTTTTTT . . TRBJ1-4 TRBV15